The clone carrying this T cell receptor (beta chain) was seen a handful of times. This record comes from a study of shared clonotypes between healthy human individuals. Looking at the study overall: The study used three CD4 naive, three CD4 memory, two CD8 naive and one CD8 memory plate per donor.

Across several immunoSEQ plates, the genomic DNA of each subset was split evenly. Produced via immunoSEQ multiplex PCR; TCRdb's table is partial and in-frame only. The profile covers about 680,000 clones, with 60% to 75% appearing a single time and around 2% taken by the ten largest. Sequencing was done on a sample of memory CD4+ T cells sorted from blood. Specified subset: CD45RA-negative fraction. The TCR was taken from a woman between 25 and 40 years old in good health.

In DNA form, the CDR3 reads TGTGCCACCAGCAGACCTAACACCGGGGAGCTGTTTTTT. It is translated as CATSRPNTGELFF. The chain uses TRBV15 and TRBJ2-2, with no clear D. The V and J ends lost 2 bases and 2 bases respectively, with 3 bases between them. The CDR3 spans 13 residues. The V gene's germline CDR1 is LNHNV and CDR2 YYDKDF (reference sequence).